This T cell receptor beta chain was sequenced in a study of shared clonotypes between healthy human individuals. Regarding this clone: Its antigen is still unknown.

With 6 bases removed from V and 4 bases from J, the gap between germline ends came to 15 bases. The CDR3 runs to 14 residues. Germline-derived CDR1 and CDR2 are LNHDA and SQIVND (reference sequence). CD8 cells classed as naive were CD45RO-negative and positively selected for CCR7, excluding terminally differentiated effector memory CD45RA+ cells. Only in-frame clones appear in the TCRdb table, and some are missing; sequencing was by immunoSEQ multiplex PCR. There are about 2.1 million clones in the sample; around 93% occur only once, and under 2% lies in the top ten. Notes on the study in general: Generation probabilities of non-shared clonotypes were lower (relative to those shared by all four donors).

Sequenced input: naive CD8+ T cells from PBMCs. The chain carries TRBV19 and TRBJ1-2, with a tentative D call TRBD1 (5 bases). This receptor was taken from a man aged 18 to 30 in good health. Some clones in this sample may be carry-over from other donors' samples. The DNA for the CDR3 is TGTGCCAGTAGAAACAGGTGGTCGGCCTATGGCTACACCTTC. This encodes CASRNRWSAYGYTF.